This TCR beta chain was profiled in a study of cytomegalovirus exposure and HLA in healthy donors. Study-wide findings and caveats: Some segments of the V type, notably TRBV6-2 and TRBV6-3, were excluded as indistinguishable. The study assumed roughly uniform donor sequencing depth for presence/absence analyses.

As concerns this clone: The antigen is unknown.

The V gene lost 0 bases and the J gene lost 7 bases, with 20 bases spanning the gap. From germline, CDR1 is SGHTS and CDR2 YDEGEE. There are 17 residues in the CDR3. PCR employed 60 Vbeta and 13 Jbeta primers. TCRdb's table, derived via immunoSEQ multiplex PCR, lists solely in-frame clones and lacks some. The table lists about 180,000 clones, less than 80% of them singletons. This sequence originates from a middle-aged woman in good health and CMV-seronegative. The sequenced sample consisted of PBMCs. This sequence joins TRBV5-8 and TRBJ2-1; D uncertain. The CDR3 bases are TGTGCCAGCAGCTTGGCGCTGCTTGGGCTTGATGGGAATGAGCAGTTCTTC. This gives the protein CASSLALLGLDGNEQFF.